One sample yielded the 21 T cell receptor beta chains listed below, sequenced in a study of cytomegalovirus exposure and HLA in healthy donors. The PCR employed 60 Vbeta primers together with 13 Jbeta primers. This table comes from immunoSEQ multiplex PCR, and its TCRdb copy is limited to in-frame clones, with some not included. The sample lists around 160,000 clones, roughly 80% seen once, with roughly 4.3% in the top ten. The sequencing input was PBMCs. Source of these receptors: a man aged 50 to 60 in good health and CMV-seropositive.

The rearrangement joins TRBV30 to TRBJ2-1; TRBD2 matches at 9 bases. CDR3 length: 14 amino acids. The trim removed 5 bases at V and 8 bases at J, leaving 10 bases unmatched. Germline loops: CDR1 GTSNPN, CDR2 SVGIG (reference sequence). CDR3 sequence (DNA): TGTGCCTGGGCAGTTAGCGGGAGCGGCGATGAGCAGTTCTTC. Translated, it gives CAWAVSGSGDEQFF.

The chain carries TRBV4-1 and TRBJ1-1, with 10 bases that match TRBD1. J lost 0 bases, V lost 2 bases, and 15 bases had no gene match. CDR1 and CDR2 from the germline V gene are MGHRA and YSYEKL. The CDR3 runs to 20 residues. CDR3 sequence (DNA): TGCGCCAGCAGCCAATCCAAGGGGGCGACAGGGGGCAAGATGAACACTGAAGCTTTCTTT. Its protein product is CASSQSKGATGGKMNTEAFF.

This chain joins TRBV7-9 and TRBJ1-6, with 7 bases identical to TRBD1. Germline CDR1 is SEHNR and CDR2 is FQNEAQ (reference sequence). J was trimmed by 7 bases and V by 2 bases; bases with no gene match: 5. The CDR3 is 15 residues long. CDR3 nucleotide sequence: TGTGCCAGCAGCTTAAGGGACAGCAAAAATTCACCCCTCCACTTT. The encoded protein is CASSLRDSKNSPLHF. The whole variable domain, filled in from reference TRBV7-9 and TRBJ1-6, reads DTGVSQNPRHKITKRGQNVTFRCDPISEHNRLYWYRQTLGQGPEFLTYFQNEAQLEKSRLLSDRFSAERPKGSFSTLEIQRTEQGDSAMYLCASSLRDSKNSPLHFGNGTRLTVT.

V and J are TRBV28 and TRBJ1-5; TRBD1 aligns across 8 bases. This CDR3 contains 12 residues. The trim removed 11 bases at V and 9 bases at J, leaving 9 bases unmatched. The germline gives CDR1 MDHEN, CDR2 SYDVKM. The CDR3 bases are TGTGCCGCACAAGACAGGGGTCTGCCCCAGCATTTT. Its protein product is CAAQDRGLPQHF.

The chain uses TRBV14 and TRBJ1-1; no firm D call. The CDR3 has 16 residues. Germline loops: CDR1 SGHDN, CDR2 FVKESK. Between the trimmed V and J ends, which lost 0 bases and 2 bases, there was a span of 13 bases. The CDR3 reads CASSQEGGAGNTEAFF. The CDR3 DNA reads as TGTGCCAGCAGCCAAGAAGGTGGAGCCGGCAACACTGAAGCTTTCTTT.

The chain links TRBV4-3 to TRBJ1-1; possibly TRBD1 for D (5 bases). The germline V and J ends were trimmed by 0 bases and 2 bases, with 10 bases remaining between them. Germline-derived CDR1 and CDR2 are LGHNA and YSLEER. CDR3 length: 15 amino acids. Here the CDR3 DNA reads TGCGCCAGCAGCCAAGATGGGGGACTTAACACTGAAGCTTTCTTT. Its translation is CASSQDGGLNTEAFF.

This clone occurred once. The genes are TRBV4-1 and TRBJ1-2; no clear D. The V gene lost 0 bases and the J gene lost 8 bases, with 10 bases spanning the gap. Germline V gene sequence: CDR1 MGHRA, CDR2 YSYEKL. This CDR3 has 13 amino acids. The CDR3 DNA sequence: TGCGCCAGCAGCCAAGATATGAGGAGAGGCTACACCTTC. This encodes CASSQDMRRGYTF.

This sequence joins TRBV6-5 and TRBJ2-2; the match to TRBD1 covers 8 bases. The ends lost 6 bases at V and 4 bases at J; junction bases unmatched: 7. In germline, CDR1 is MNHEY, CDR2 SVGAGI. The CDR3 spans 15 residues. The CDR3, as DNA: TGTGCCAGCAGGGGGACAGGCATGGGCACCGGGGAGCTGTTTTTT. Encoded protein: CASRGTGMGTGELFF.

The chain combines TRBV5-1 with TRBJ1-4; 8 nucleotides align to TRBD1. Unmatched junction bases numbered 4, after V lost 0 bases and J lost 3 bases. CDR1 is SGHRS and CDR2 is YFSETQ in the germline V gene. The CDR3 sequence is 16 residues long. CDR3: CASSLEGDRSNEKLFF. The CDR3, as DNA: TGCGCCAGCAGCTTGGAGGGGGACAGGTCTAATGAAAAACTGTTTTTT.

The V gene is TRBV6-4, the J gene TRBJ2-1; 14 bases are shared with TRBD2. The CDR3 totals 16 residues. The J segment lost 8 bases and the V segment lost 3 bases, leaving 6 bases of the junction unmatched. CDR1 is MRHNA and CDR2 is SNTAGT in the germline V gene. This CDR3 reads CASSELGLAGAHEQFF. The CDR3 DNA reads TGTGCCAGCAGTGAGCTGGGACTAGCGGGAGCCCATGAGCAGTTCTTC.

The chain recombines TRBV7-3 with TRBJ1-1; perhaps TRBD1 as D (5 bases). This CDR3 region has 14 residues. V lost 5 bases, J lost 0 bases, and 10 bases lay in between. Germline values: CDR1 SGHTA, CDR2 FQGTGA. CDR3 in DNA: TGTGCCAGCAGCCCGGGACTGATGAACACTGAAGCTTTCTTT. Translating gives CASSPGLMNTEAFF.

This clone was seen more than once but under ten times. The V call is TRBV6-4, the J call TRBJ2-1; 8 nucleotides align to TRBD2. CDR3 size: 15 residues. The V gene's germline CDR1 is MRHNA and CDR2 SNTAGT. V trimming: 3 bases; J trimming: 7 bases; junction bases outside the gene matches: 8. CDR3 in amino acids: CASSESSGGGNEQFF. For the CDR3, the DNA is TGTGCCAGCAGTGAATCCAGCGGGGGAGGGAATGAGCAGTTCTTC.

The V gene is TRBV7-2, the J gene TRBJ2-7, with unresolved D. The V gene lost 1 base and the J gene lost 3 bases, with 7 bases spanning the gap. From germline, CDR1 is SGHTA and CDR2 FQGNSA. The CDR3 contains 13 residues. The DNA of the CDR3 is TGTGCCAGCAGCTTAGATCCTTTCTACGAGCAGTACTTC. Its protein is CASSLDPFYEQYF. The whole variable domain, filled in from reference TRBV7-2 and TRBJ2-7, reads GAGVSQSPSNKVTEKGKDVELRCDPISGHTALYWYRQSLGQGLEFLIYFQGNSAPDKSGLPSDRFSAERTGGSVSTLTIQRTQQEDSAVYLCASSLDPFYEQYFGPGTRLTVT.

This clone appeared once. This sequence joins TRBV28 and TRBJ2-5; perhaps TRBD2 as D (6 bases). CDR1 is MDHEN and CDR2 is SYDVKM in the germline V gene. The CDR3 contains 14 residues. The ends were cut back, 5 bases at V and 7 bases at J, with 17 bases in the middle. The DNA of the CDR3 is TGTGCCAGCAGTCCGGGCTCGATCGGGGGGACCCAGTACTTC. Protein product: CASSPGSIGGTQYF.

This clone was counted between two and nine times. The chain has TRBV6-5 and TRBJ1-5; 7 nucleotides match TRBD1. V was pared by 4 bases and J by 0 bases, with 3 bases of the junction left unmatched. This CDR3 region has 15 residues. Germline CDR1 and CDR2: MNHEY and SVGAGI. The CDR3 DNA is TGTGCCAGCAGTTCCGGGACAGTTAGCAATCAGCCCCAGCATTTT. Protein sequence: CASSSGTVSNQPQHF.

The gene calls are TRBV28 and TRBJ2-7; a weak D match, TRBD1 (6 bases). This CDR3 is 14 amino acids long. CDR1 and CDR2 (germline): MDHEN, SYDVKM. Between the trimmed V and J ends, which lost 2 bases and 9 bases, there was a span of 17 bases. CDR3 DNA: TGTGCCAGCAGTTTAGGGCCACAGGGCCTCACGCAGTACTTC. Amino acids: CASSLGPQGLTQYF. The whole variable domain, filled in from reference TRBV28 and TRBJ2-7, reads DVKVTQSSRYLVKRTGEKVFLECVQDMDHENMFWYRQDPGLGLRLIYFSYDVKMKEKGDIPEGYSVSREKKERFSLILESASTNQTSMYLCASSLGPQGLTQYFGPGTRLTVT.

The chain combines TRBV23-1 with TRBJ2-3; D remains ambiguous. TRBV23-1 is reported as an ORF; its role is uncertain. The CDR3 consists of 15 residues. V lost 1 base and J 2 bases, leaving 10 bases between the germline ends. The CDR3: CASSQFFQNTDTQYF. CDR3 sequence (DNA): TGCGCCAGCAGTCAATTCTTCCAGAACACAGATACGCAGTATTTT.

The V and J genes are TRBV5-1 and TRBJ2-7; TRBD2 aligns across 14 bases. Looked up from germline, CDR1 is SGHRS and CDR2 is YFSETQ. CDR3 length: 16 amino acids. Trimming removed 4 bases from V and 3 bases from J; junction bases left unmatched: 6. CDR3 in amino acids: CASSGGLAGGHYEQYF. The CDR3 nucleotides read TGCGCCAGCAGCGGCGGACTAGCGGGGGGACACTACGAGCAGTACTTC.

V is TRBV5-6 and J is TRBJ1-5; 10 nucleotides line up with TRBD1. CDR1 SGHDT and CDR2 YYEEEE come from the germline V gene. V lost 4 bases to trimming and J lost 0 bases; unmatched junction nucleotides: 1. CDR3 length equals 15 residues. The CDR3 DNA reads TGTGCCAGCAGCGGGGACAGGGGTAGCAATCAGCCCCAGCATTTT. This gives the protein CASSGDRGSNQPQHF.

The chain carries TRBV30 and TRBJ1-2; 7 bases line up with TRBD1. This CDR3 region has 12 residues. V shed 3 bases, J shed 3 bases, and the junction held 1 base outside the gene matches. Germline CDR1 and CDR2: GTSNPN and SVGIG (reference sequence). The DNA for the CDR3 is TGTGCCTGGAGCCAGGGGGACTATGGCTACACCTTC. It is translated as CAWSQGDYGYTF.

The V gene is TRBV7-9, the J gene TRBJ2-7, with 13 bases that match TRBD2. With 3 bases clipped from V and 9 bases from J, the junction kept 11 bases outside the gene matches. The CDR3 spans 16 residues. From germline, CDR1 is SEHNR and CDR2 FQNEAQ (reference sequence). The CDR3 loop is CASSFERLAGGRAQYF. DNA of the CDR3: TGTGCCAGCAGCTTCGAACGACTAGCGGGGGGCCGGGCGCAGTACTTC. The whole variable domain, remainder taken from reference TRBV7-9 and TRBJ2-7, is DTGVSQNPRHKITKRGQNVTFRCDPISEHNRLYWYRQTLGQGPEFLTYFQNEAQLEKSRLLSDRFSAERPKGSFSTLEIQRTEQGDSAMYLCASSFERLAGGRAQYFGPGTRLTVT.